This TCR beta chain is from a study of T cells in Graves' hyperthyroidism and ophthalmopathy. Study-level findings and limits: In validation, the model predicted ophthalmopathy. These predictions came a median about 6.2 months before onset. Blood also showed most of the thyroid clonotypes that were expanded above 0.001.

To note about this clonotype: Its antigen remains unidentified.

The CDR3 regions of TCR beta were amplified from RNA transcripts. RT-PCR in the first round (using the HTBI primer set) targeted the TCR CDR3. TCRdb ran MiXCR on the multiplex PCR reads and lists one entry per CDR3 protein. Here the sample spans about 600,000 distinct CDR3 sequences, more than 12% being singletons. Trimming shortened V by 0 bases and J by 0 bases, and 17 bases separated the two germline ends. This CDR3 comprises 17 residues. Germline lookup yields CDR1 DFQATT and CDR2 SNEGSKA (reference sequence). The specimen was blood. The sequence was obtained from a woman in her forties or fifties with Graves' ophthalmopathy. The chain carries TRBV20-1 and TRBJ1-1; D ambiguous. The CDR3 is CSARDQSQPWMNTEAFF. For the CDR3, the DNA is TGCAGTGCTAGAGATCAGTCCCAGCCATGGATGAACACTGAAGCTTTCTTT.